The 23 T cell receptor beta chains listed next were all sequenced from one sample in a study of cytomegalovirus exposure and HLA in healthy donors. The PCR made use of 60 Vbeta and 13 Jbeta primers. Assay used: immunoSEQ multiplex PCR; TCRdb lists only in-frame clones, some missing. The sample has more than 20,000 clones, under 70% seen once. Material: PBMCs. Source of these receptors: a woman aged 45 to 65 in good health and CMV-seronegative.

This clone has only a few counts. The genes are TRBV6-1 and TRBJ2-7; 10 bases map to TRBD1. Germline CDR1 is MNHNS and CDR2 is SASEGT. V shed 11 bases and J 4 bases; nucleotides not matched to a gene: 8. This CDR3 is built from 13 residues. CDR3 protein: CARSRDRGYEQYF. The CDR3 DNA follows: TGTGCCCGCTCCCGGGACAGGGGTTACGAGCAGTACTTC.

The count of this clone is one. The CDR3 nucleotides read TGTGCCAGAAGCTTCAGGGCTTGCAATCAGCCCCAGCATTTT. Translation: CARSFRACNQPQHF. The rearrangement links TRBV5-3 to TRBJ1-5, with D possibly matching TRBD1 (5 bases). TRBV5-3 belongs to the ORF category, with a function that is uncertain. Trimming removed 2 bases from V and 2 bases from J, with 8 bases in between. The CDR3 contains 14 residues.

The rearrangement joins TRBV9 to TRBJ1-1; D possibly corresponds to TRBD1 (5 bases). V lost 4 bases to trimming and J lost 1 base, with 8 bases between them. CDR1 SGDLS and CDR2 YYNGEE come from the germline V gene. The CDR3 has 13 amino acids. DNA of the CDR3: TGTGCCAGCAGCCGTGGACAGAACACTGAAGCTTTCTTT. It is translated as CASSRGQNTEAFF.

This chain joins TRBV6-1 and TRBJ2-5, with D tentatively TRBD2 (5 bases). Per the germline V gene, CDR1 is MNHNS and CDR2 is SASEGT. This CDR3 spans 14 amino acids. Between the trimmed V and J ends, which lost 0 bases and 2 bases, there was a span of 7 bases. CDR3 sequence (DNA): TGTGCCAGCAGTGAAGCGGGCGGGCAAGAGACCCAGTACTTC. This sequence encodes CASSEAGGQETQYF.

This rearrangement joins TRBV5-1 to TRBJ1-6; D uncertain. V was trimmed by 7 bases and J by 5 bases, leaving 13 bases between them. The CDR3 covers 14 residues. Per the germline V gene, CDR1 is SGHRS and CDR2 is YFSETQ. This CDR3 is CASAPGTDNSPLHF. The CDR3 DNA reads TGCGCCAGCGCTCCAGGCACCGATAATTCACCCCTCCACTTT.

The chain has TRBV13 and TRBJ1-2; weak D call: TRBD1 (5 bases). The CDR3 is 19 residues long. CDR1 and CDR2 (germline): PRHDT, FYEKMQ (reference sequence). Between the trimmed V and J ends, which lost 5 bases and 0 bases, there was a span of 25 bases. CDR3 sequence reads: CASSPVTRGSGWANYGYTF. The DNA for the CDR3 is TGTGCCAGCAGCCCAGTCACGCGGGGCTCCGGATGGGCTAACTATGGCTACACCTTC. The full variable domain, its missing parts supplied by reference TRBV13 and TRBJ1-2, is AAGVIQSPRHLIKEKRETATLKCYPIPRHDTVYWYQQGPGQDPQFLISFYEKMQSDKGSIPDRFSAQQFSDYHSELNMSSLELGDSALYFCASSPVTRGSGWANYGYTFGSGTRLTVV.

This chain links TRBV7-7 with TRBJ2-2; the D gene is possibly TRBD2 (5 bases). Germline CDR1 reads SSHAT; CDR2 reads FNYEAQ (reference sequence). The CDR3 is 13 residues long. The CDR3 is CASVEPNTGELFF. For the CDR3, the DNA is TGTGCTAGCGTAGAGCCGAACACCGGGGAGCTGTTTTTT.

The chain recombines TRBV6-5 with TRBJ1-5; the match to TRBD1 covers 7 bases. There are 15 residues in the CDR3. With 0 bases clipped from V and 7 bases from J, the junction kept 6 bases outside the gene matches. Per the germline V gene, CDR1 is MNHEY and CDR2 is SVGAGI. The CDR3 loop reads CASSYSGGIDQPQHF. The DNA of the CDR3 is TGTGCCAGCAGTTACTCAGGGGGCATTGACCAGCCCCAGCATTTT.

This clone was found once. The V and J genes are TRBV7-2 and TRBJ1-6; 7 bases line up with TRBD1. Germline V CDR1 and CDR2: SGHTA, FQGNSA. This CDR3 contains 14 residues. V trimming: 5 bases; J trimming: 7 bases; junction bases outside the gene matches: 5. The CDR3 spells CASSVEGGNSPLHF. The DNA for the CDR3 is TGTGCCAGCAGCGTCGAAGGGGGCAATTCACCCCTCCACTTT.

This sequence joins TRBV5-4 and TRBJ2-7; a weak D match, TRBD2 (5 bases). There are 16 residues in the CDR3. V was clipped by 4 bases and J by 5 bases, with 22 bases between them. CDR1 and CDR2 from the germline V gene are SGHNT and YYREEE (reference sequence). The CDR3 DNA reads TGTGCCAGCAGCCCTCAGCGGACCCAGTCCACTCACGAGCAGTACTTC. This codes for CASSPQRTQSTHEQYF.

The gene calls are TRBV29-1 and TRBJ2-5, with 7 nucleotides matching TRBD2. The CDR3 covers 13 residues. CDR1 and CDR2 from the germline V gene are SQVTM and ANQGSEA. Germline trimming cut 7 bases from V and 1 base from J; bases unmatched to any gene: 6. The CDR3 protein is CSAGGGAQETQYF. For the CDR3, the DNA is TGCAGCGCTGGGGGAGGGGCCCAAGAGACCCAGTACTTC.

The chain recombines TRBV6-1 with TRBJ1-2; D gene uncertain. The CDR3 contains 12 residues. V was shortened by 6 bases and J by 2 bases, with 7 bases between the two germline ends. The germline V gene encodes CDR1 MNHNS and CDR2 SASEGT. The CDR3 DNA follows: TGTGCCAGCAGGGGCAGAAACTATGGCTACACCTTC. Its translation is CASRGRNYGYTF.

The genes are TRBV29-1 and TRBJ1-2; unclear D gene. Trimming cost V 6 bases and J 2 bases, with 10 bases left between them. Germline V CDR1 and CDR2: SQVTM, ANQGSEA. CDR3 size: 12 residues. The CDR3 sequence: CSVNTRNYGYTF. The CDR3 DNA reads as TGCAGCGTGAACACCCGCAACTATGGCTACACCTTC.

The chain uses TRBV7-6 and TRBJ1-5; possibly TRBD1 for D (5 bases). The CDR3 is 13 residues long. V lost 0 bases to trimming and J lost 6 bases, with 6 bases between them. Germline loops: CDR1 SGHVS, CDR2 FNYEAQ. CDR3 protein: CASSLAGGQPQHF. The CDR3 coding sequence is TGTGCCAGCAGCTTAGCGGGGGGTCAGCCCCAGCATTTT.

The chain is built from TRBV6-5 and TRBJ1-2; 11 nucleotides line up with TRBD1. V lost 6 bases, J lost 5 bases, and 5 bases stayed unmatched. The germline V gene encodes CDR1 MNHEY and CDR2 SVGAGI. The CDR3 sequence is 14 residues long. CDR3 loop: CASSKGQGGYGYTF. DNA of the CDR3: TGTGCCAGCAGCAAGGGACAGGGGGGGTATGGCTACACCTTC.

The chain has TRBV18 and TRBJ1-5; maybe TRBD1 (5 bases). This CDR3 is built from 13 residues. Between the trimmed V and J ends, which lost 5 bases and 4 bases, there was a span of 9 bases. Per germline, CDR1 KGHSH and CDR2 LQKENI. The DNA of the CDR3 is TGTGCCAGCTCATCAGGGTTGAATCAGCCCCAGCATTTT. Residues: CASSSGLNQPQHF.

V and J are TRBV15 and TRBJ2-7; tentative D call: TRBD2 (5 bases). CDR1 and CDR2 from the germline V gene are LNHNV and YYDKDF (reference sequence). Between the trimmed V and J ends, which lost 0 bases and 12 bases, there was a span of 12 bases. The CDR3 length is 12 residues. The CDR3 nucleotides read TGTGCCACCAGCAGAGATACCGGGATACTGTACTTC. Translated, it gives CATSRDTGILYF.

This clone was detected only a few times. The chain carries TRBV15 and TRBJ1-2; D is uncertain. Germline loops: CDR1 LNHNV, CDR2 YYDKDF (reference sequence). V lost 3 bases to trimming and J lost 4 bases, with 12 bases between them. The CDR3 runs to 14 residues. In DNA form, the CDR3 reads TGTGCCACCAGCAGTCAACTCAATTCCTATGGCTACACCTTC. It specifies CATSSQLNSYGYTF.

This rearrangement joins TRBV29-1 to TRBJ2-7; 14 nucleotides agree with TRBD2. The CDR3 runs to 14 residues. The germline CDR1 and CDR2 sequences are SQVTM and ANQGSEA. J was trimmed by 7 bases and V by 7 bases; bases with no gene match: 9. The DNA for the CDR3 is TGCAGCGCCCGCGGGACTAGCGGGAGTAGTGAGCAGTACTTC. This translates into CSARGTSGSSEQYF.

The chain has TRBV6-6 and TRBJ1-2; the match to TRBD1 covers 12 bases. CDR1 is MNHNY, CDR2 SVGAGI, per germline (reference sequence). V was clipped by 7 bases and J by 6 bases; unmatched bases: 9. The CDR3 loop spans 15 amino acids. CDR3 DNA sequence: TGTGCCAGCAACGGACCGGGACAGGGGGCAAATGGCTACACCTTC. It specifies CASNGPGQGANGYTF.

DNA of the CDR3: TGCAGCGTTTCGGAGACAGGGGCTTACTACAATGAGCAGTTCTTC. Translated: CSVSETGAYYNEQFF. V usage is TRBV29-1 and J usage is TRBJ2-1; 8 nucleotides agree with TRBD1. This CDR3 has 15 amino acids. Germline trimming cut 5 bases from V and 3 bases from J; bases unmatched to any gene: 9. The germline V gene has CDR1 SQVTM and CDR2 ANQGSEA.

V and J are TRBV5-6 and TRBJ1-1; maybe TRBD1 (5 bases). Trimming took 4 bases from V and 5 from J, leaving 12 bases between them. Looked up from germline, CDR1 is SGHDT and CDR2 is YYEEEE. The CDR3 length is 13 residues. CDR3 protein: CASSRDRVTEAFF. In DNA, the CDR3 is TGTGCCAGCAGCCGAGACAGAGTTACTGAAGCTTTCTTT. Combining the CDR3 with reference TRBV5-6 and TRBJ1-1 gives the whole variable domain DAGVTQSPTHLIKTRGQQVTLRCSPKSGHDTVSWYQQALGQGPQFIFQYYEEEERQRGNFPDRFSGHQFPNYSSELNVNALLLGDSALYLCASSRDRVTEAFFGQGTRLTVV.

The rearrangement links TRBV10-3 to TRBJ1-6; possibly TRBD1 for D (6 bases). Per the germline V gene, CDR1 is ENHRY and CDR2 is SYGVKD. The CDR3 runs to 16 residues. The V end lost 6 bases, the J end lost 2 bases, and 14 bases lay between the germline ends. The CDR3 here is CAIRDRQGPYNSPLHF. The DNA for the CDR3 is TGTGCCATCAGAGACCGGCAGGGGCCCTATAATTCACCCCTCCACTTT.